Listed here are 19 T cell receptor beta chains from one sample, sequenced in a study of cytomegalovirus exposure and HLA in healthy donors. Amplification used 60 Vbeta primers and 13 Jbeta primers. Method: immunoSEQ multiplex PCR; TCRdb's copy keeps in-frame clones and lacks some. This table has 95,000 to 110,000 clones, approximately 84% appearing once. Sequencing was done on a sample of PBMCs. The receptors here all came from a man aged 25-45 years in good health and CMV-seronegative.

The gene calls are TRBV30 and TRBJ1-1; D may be TRBD1 (5 bases). From germline, CDR1 is GTSNPN and CDR2 SVGIG (reference sequence). The V end was cut by 4 bases, the J end by 6 bases, with 27 bases between. The CDR3 spans 17 residues. The CDR3 here is CAWIPSLGLPIRAEAFF. CDR3 nucleotides: TGTGCCTGGATCCCCAGTCTGGGACTTCCGATAAGGGCTGAAGCTTTCTTT.

J is TRBJ2-2 and V is TRBV2, with 9 nucleotides matching TRBD2. This CDR3 comprises 15 residues. After removal of 8 bases from V and 8 bases from J, the junction contained 12 bases not matched to a gene. The germline V gene encodes CDR1 SNHLY and CDR2 FYNNEI. Here the CDR3 reads CASHHGGGASGELFF. CDR3 in DNA: TGTGCCAGCCACCACGGCGGGGGGGCATCTGGGGAGCTGTTTTTT.

The J gene is TRBJ2-7, the V gene TRBV29-1; 11 bases match TRBD2. V was clipped by 2 bases and J by 4 bases; unmatched bases: 4. CDR1 is SQVTM and CDR2 is ANQGSEA in the germline V gene. This CDR3 has 14 amino acids. CDR3 in DNA: TGCAGCGTTGAAAAACTAGCGGGAGAGTACGAGCAGTACTTC. Its protein product is CSVEKLAGEYEQYF.

The chain couples TRBV2 to TRBJ2-2; D is possibly TRBD1 (5 bases). CDR1 and CDR2 from the germline V gene are SNHLY and FYNNEI. There are 13 residues in the CDR3. Trimming removed 4 bases from V and 7 bases from J, with 10 bases in between. CDR3 sequence reads: CASSGGFLGELFF. The CDR3 DNA sequence: TGTGCCAGCAGTGGGGGCTTCCTCGGGGAGCTGTTTTTT.

The V gene is TRBV30, the J gene TRBJ1-2, with D uncertain. Germline CDR1 GTSNPN, CDR2 SVGIG (reference sequence). Trimming took off 4 bases at V and 4 bases at J, with 16 bases between the two ends. The CDR3 covers 14 residues. CDR3 DNA sequence: TGTGCCTGGACCCTTCAACCGGAGGGCTATGGCTACACCTTC. Translating gives CAWTLQPEGYGYTF.

The chain uses TRBV4-1 and TRBJ2-1; 13 nucleotides align to TRBD2. V shed 3 bases, J shed 5 bases, and the junction held 10 bases outside the gene matches. Per the germline V gene, CDR1 is MGHRA and CDR2 is YSYEKL. The CDR3 sequence is 18 residues long. The CDR3 region has the DNA TGCGCCAGCAGCCATTCCACAACCGGGACTAGCGGGGACAATGAGCAGTTCTTC. Protein: CASSHSTTGTSGDNEQFF.

The chain links TRBV9 to TRBJ1-5, with a tentative D call TRBD1 (5 bases). CDR1 is SGDLS, CDR2 YYNGEE, per germline. The CDR3 consists of 15 residues. The V end lost 3 bases, the J end lost 5 bases, and 15 bases lay between the germline ends. The CDR3 region has the DNA TGTGCCAGCAGCGAGTCCGGGGGTCGGGATCAGCCCCAGCATTTT. Translating it yields CASSESGGRDQPQHF.

The chain carries TRBV7-2 and TRBJ1-5; 8 bases line up with TRBD1. The length of the CDR3 is 15 residues. V was clipped by 1 base and J by 13 bases; unmatched bases: 12. Germline CDR1 reads SGHTA; CDR2 reads FQGNSA. CDR3 nucleotides: TGTGCCAGCAGCTTAGATAGTGCCAGGGGGCTGGGTCAGCATTTT. Its protein product is CASSLDSARGLGQHF. The entire variable domain, with the rest obtained from reference TRBV7-2 and TRBJ1-5, is as follows: GAGVSQSPSNKVTEKGKDVELRCDPISGHTALYWYRQSLGQGLEFLIYFQGNSAPDKSGLPSDRFSAERTGGSVSTLTIQRTQQEDSAVYLCASSLDSARGLGQHFGDGTRLSIL.

The rearrangement joins TRBV6-5 to TRBJ1-6; no reliable D call. This CDR3 spans 12 amino acids. Germline CDR1 is MNHEY and CDR2 is SVGAGI. The V gene lost 3 bases and the J gene lost 13 bases, with 10 bases spanning the gap. CDR3 nucleotides: TGTGCCAGCAGTTATCGGGGTGGCCCCCTCCACTTT. It yields the protein CASSYRGGPLHF.

Only a few counts were recorded for this clone. This chain uses TRBV6-5 with TRBJ2-1; a weak D match, TRBD1 (5 bases). Per germline, CDR1 MNHEY and CDR2 SVGAGI. This CDR3 region has 15 residues. V dropped 0 bases and J dropped 9 bases, with 15 bases sitting between them. The CDR3 region has the DNA TGTGCCAGCAGTTACTCAGGGCCGATAGACAGTGAGCAGTTCTTC. The encoded protein is CASSYSGPIDSEQFF.

This chain's CDR3 is CASRGTGAAEAFF. CDR3 in DNA: TGTGCCAGCAGGGGGACAGGGGCCGCTGAAGCTTTCTTT. The rearrangement links TRBV2 to TRBJ1-1; 10 bases align to TRBD1. Germline lookup yields CDR1 SNHLY and CDR2 FYNNEI. J gave up 6 bases and V 6 bases, and 4 bases lay outside the gene matches. The CDR3 covers 13 residues. The full variable domain, in which reference TRBV2 and TRBJ1-1 provide the parts outside the CDR3, is EPEVTQTPSHQVTQMGQEVILRCVPISNHLYFYWYRQILGQKVEFLVSFYNNEISEKSEIFDDQFSVERPDGSNFTLKIRSTKLEDSAMYFCASRGTGAAEAFFGQGTRLTVV.

A few counts support this clone. V and J are TRBV11-2 and TRBJ2-1; a weak D match, TRBD2 (6 bases). The CDR3 runs 13 residues. Germline V CDR1 and CDR2: SGHAT, FQNNGV. Trimming cost V 6 bases and J 6 bases, with 12 bases left between them. The CDR3 nucleotides read TGTGCCAGCAGGCGGGATCTGGCCAATGAGCAGTTCTTC. This codes for CASRRDLANEQFF.

V and J are TRBV7-9 and TRBJ2-5; D call uncertain. Germline assignment: CDR1 SEHNR and CDR2 FQNEAQ (reference sequence). The V gene lost 1 base and the J gene lost 7 bases, with 13 bases spanning the gap. The CDR3 spans 14 residues. The CDR3 DNA is TGTGCCAGCAGCTTAGGTTCGTCGTCCGGGACCCAGTACTTC. The encoded protein is CASSLGSSSGTQYF.

Written as DNA, the CDR3 is TGTGCCAGCAGCTTAGTTGCCGGTCTAGCGGCCGGGGAGCTGTTTTTT. Its translation: CASSLVAGLAAGELFF. This chain joins TRBV7-2 and TRBJ2-2; 7 nucleotides line up with TRBD2. Germline CDR1 SGHTA, CDR2 FQGNSA. The CDR3 loop spans 16 amino acids. V was clipped by 1 base and J by 6 bases; unmatched bases: 8.

V and J are TRBV7-9 and TRBJ2-7; D unclear. Germline CDR1 and CDR2: SEHNR and FQNEAQ (reference sequence). Trimming took 6 bases from V and 1 from J, leaving 13 bases between them. There are 14 residues in the CDR3. The CDR3 region is CASRTRRPSYEQYF. The CDR3 DNA reads as TGTGCCAGCAGGACACGTAGGCCGTCCTACGAGCAGTACTTC.

The rearrangement links TRBV5-4 to TRBJ2-1, with D tentatively TRBD1 (7 bases). CDR3 length: 15 residues. The ends were cut back, 5 bases at V and 5 bases at J, with 17 bases in the middle. The V gene's germline CDR1 is SGHNT and CDR2 YYREEE (reference sequence). CDR3 protein: CASRPYRGGNNEQFF. In DNA form, the CDR3 reads TGTGCCAGCAGGCCGTACAGGGGAGGAAACAATGAGCAGTTCTTC.

The chain has TRBV2 and TRBJ1-1; 7 bases fit TRBD1. This CDR3 spans 11 amino acids. The V segment lost 7 bases and the J segment 10 bases; nucleotides outside the gene matches: 6. Germline V gives CDR1 SNHLY, CDR2 FYNNEI. CDR3 sequence reads: CASNQQGLAFF. In DNA form, the CDR3 reads TGTGCCAGCAATCAACAGGGGCTAGCTTTCTTT. Full variable domain (remainder filled in from reference TRBV2 and TRBJ1-1): EPEVTQTPSHQVTQMGQEVILRCVPISNHLYFYWYRQILGQKVEFLVSFYNNEISEKSEIFDDQFSVERPDGSNFTLKIRSTKLEDSAMYFCASNQQGLAFFGQGTRLTVV.

The rearrangement uses TRBV4-2 and TRBJ1-4, with D tentatively TRBD1 (5 bases). The V and J ends lost 0 bases and 8 bases respectively, with 16 bases between them. Per germline, CDR1 LGHNA and CDR2 YNFKEQ. This CDR3 is built from 16 residues. The CDR3 protein is CASSQEMAGMGEKLFF. CDR3 in DNA: TGTGCCAGCAGCCAAGAAATGGCAGGGATGGGAGAAAAACTGTTTTTT.

The V and J genes are TRBV6-1 and TRBJ2-5; possible D gene TRBD2, 5 bases. The CDR3 runs to 11 residues. Per the germline V gene, CDR1 is MNHNS and CDR2 is SASEGT. Trimming pared 7 bases from V and 5 bases from J, leaving 8 bases between. The chain's CDR3 is CASILGETQYF. The CDR3 DNA is TGTGCCAGCATACTAGGGGAGACCCAGTACTTC.